What follows are 15 T cell receptor beta chains derived from one specimen sequenced in a study. TCRdb redid the calling of the RT-PCR reads with MiXCR, one entry per CDR3 protein. The sample lists fewer than 800,000 distinct CDR3 sequences; more than 13% were seen once. The specimen sequenced was memory CD4+ T cells from blood. The receptors stem from a female donor in good health, serving as a healthy control.

There are a few counts of this clonotype. J is TRBJ2-1 and V is TRBV21-1; the table's D gene call, TRBD1, was not cross checked with the DNA. TRBV21-1 is a pseudogene locus. The CDR3 contains 15 residues. The DNA for the CDR3 is TGTGCCAGCAGCAAAGATGTCGGACAGGACAATGAGCAGTTCTTC. Translating gives CASSKDVGQDNEQFF.

The chain is built from TRBV30 and TRBJ2-7, with 9 bases fitting TRBD1. Germline V gene sequence: CDR1 GTSNPN, CDR2 SVGIG (reference sequence). V was pared by 7 bases and J by 1 base, with 2 bases of the junction left unmatched. The CDR3 length is 12 residues. The CDR3 protein is CAFDRGSYEQYF. The CDR3 nucleotides read TGTGCCTTTGACAGGGGGTCCTACGAGCAGTACTTC. Using reference TRBV30 and TRBJ2-7 for the parts outside the CDR3, the full variable domain is SQTIHQWPATLVQPVGSPLSLECTVEGTSNPNLYWYRQAAGRGLQLLFYSVGIGQISSEVPQNLSASRPQDRQFILSSKKLLLSDSGFYLCAFDRGSYEQYFGPGTRLTVT.

The chain employs TRBV5-1 and TRBJ1-1; TRBD1 is a possible D gene (6 bases). From germline, CDR1 is SGHRS and CDR2 YFSETQ. Trimming cost V 2 bases and J 0 bases, with 23 bases left between them. This CDR3 contains 19 residues. The CDR3, as DNA: TGCGCCAGCAGCTTTCTCGAGACTATTGCTAGGGGGATGAACACTGAAGCTTTCTTT. It is translated as CASSFLETIARGMNTEAFF.

The chain combines TRBV11-2 with TRBJ2-1, with a possible D match to TRBD2 (5 bases). Trimming removed 0 bases from V and 9 bases from J, with 9 bases in between. The CDR3 is 13 amino acids. Germline assignment: CDR1 SGHAT and CDR2 FQNNGV. The CDR3 sequence: CASSLDHAGEQFF. DNA of the CDR3: TGTGCCAGCAGCTTAGATCACGCGGGTGAGCAGTTCTTC.

This chain links TRBV5-6 with TRBJ2-1; tentatively, D is TRBD2 (6 bases). Germline CDR1 is SGHDT and CDR2 is YYEEEE. The CDR3 totals 14 residues. Trimming took 4 bases from V and 2 from J, leaving 10 bases between them. The CDR3 region has the DNA TGTGCCAGCAGCGACTCGGGAGCCTACAATGAGCAGTTCTTC. Protein: CASSDSGAYNEQFF.

The chain recombines TRBV30 with TRBJ1-4; D unclear. The CDR3 runs 14 residues. V lost 2 bases to trimming and J lost 8 bases, with 15 bases between them. Germline-derived CDR1 and CDR2 are GTSNPN and SVGIG (reference sequence). In nucleotides, the CDR3 is TGTGCCTGGAGTTCCGGGGTGGGTAGCGAAAAACTGTTTTTT. As protein: CAWSSGVGSEKLFF.

This clonotype has a count of ten or more. The V and J genes are TRBV6-1 and TRBJ2-7; no definite D call. The CDR3 runs 12 residues. V was clipped by 2 bases and J by 4 bases, with 6 bases between them. Germline assignment: CDR1 MNHNS and CDR2 SASEGT. The CDR3 here is CASSEQGYEQYF. The CDR3 bases are TGTGCCAGCAGTGAACAAGGGTACGAGCAGTACTTC.

V usage is TRBV7-8 and J usage is TRBJ1-3; 7 positions agree with TRBD1. Germline-derived CDR1 and CDR2 are SGHVS and FQNEAQ. The J segment lost 2 bases and the V segment lost 5 bases, leaving 9 bases of the junction unmatched. This CDR3 is built from 16 residues. The CDR3 DNA reads TGTGCCAGCAGCACCTACAGGGGCACGGCTGGAAACACCATATATTTT. Amino acids: CASSTYRGTAGNTIYF.

In this sample, this clonotype turned up a few times. V gene TRBV20-1 combines with J gene TRBJ2-7; D might be TRBD1 (6 bases). Germline values: CDR1 DFQATT, CDR2 SNEGSKA (reference sequence). This CDR3 comprises 10 residues. Between the trimmed V and J ends, which lost 5 bases and 5 bases, there was a span of 7 bases. The CDR3 spells CSAGDNEQYF. In nucleotides, the CDR3 is TGCAGTGCTGGGGACAACGAGCAGTACTTC.

This clonotype was counted many times. V gene TRBV29-1 combines with J gene TRBJ1-2, with 9 bases that match TRBD1. This CDR3 is 12 amino acids long. From germline, CDR1 is SQVTM and CDR2 ANQGSEA. V shed 2 bases and J 7 bases; nucleotides not matched to a gene: 2. In nucleotides, the CDR3 is TGCAGCGTTGAATCGGGACAGGGTGGCTACACCTTC. Its protein is CSVESGQGGYTF.

The chain couples TRBV3-1 to TRBJ2-3; no definite D call. Germline values: CDR1 LGHDT, CDR2 YNNKEL (reference sequence). The CDR3 contains 12 residues. Trimming took off 3 bases at V and 2 bases at J, with 3 bases between the two ends. The DNA of the CDR3 is TGTGCCAGCAGCCAGATCACAGATACGCAGTATTTT. Amino acid sequence: CASSQITDTQYF.

The chain joins TRBV6-2 or TRBV6-3 to TRBJ2-1, with D maybe TRBD1 (6 bases). Germline-derived CDR1 and CDR2 are MNHEY and SVGEGT. Trimming cost V 6 bases and J 5 bases, with 17 bases left between them. The CDR3 spans 15 residues. The CDR3 sequence: CASSFSGARNNEQFF. DNA of the CDR3: TGTGCCAGCAGCTTTTCAGGGGCCCGCAACAATGAGCAGTTCTTC.

This clonotype came up a few times. The V call is TRBV20-1, the J call TRBJ2-3, with 9 bases fitting TRBD2. CDR3 length: 15 residues. Germline V gives CDR1 DFQATT, CDR2 SNEGSKA (reference sequence). Germline trimming cut 0 bases from V and 1 base from J; bases unmatched to any gene: 2. CDR3 sequence reads: CSARDRTSGTDTQYF. CDR3 coding DNA: TGCAGTGCTAGAGATCGGACTAGCGGCACAGATACGCAGTATTTT.

There are many counts of this clonotype. This chain links TRBV13 with TRBJ1-2; D is possibly TRBD1 (6 bases). Germline-derived CDR1 and CDR2 are PRHDT and FYEKMQ (reference sequence). The V end was cut by 6 bases, the J end by 0 bases, with 11 bases between. The CDR3 consists of 14 residues. The CDR3, as DNA: TGTGCCAGCAGAGACGGACAGACTAACTATGGCTACACCTTC. Its protein is CASRDGQTNYGYTF. The complete variable domain, with remaining parts taken from reference TRBV13 and TRBJ1-2, reads AAGVIQSPRHLIKEKRETATLKCYPIPRHDTVYWYQQGPGQDPQFLISFYEKMQSDKGSIPDRFSAQQFSDYHSELNMSSLELGDSALYFCASRDGQTNYGYTFGSGTRLTVV.

This clonotype was observed once. The V call is TRBV28, the J call TRBJ2-2; D is undetermined. The V and J ends lost 7 bases and 4 bases respectively, with 10 bases between them. The CDR3 covers 13 residues. Looked up from germline, CDR1 is MDHEN and CDR2 is SYDVKM. The CDR3 nucleotides read TGTGCCAGCACCGTTTCGGGCACCGGGGAGCTGTTTTTT. Residues: CASTVSGTGELFF.